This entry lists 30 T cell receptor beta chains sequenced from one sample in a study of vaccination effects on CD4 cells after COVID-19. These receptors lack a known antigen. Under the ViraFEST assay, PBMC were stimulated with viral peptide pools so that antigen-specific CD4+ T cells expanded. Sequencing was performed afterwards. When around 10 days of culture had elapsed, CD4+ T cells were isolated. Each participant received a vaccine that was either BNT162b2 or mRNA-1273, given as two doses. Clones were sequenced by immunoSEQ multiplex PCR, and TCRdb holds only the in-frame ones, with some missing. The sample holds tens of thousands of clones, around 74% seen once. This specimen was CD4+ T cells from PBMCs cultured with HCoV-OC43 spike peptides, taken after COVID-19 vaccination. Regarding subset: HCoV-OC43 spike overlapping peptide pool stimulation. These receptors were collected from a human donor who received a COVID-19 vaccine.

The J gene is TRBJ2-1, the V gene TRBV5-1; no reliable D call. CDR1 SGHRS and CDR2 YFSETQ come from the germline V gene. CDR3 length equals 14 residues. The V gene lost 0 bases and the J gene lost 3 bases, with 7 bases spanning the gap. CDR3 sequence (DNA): TGCGCCAGCAGCTTGGAGACCCTCTACAATGAGCAGTTCTTC. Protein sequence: CASSLETLYNEQFF.

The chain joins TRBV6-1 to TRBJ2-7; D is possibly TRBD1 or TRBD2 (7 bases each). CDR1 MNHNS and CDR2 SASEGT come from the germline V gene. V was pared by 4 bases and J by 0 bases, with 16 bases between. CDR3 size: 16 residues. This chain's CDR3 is CASSAQGGLLSYEQYF. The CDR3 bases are TGTGCCAGCAGTGCTCAGGGGGGGCTCCTCTCCTACGAGCAGTACTTC.

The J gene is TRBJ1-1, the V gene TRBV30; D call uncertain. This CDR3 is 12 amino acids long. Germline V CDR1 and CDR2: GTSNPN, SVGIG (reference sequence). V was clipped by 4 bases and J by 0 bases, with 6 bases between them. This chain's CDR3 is CAWTDLNTEAFF. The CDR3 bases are TGTGCCTGGACAGATTTGAACACTGAAGCTTTCTTT.

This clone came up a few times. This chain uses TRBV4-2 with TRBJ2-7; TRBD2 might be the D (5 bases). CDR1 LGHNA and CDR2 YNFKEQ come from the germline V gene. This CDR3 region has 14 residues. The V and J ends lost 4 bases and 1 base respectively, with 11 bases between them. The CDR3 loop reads CASSPGISSYEQYF. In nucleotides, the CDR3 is TGTGCCAGCAGCCCGGGGATTTCTTCCTACGAGCAGTACTTC.

CDR3 in DNA: TGTGCCAGCAGCCAAGATCAAGGCAGGGTGGAGTCTGGGGCCAACGTCCTGACTTTC. Amino acid sequence: CASSQDQGRVESGANVLTF. This sequence joins TRBV3-1 (or the pseudogene TRBV3-2) and TRBJ2-6, with TRBD1 as a possible D gene (5 bases). Trimming took 0 bases from V and 1 from J, leaving 16 bases between them. This CDR3 has 19 amino acids. Per the germline V gene, CDR1 is LGHDT and CDR2 is YNNKEL (reference sequence).

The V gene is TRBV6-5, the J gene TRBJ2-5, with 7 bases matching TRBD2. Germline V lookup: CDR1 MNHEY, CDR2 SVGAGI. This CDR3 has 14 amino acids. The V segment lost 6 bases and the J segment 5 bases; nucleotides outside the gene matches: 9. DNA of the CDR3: TGTGCCAGCAGGCGGGGGTCGGGGCGGGAGACCCAGTACTTC. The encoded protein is CASRRGSGRETQYF.

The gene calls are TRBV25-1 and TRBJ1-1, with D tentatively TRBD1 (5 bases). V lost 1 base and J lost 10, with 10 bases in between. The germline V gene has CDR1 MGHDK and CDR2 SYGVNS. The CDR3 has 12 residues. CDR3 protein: CASSEFFGGAFF. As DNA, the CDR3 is TGTGCCAGCAGTGAATTTTTTGGGGGAGCTTTCTTT.

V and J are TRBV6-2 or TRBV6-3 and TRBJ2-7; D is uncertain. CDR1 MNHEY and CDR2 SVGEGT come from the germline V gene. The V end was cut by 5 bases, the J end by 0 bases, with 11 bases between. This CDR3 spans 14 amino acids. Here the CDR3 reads CASSESPISYEQYF. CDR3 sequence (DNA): TGTGCCAGCAGTGAGTCTCCCATCTCCTACGAGCAGTACTTC.

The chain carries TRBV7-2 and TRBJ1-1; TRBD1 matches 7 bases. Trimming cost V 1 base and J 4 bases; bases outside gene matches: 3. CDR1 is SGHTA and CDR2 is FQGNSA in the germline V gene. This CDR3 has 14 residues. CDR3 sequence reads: CASSLDAGGTEAFF. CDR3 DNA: TGTGCCAGCAGCTTAGATGCAGGGGGCACTGAAGCTTTCTTT.

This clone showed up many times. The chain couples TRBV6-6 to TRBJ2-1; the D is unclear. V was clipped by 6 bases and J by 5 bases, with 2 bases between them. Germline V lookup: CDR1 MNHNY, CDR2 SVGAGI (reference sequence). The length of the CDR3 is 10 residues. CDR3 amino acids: CASRDNEQFF. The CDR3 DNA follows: TGTGCCAGCAGAGACAATGAGCAGTTCTTC.

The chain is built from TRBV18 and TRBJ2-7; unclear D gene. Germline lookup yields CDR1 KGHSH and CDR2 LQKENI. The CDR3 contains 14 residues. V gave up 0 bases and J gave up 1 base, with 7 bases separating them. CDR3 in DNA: TGTGCCAGCTCACCACCGGGCGCTTCCTACGAGCAGTACTTC. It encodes CASSPPGASYEQYF.

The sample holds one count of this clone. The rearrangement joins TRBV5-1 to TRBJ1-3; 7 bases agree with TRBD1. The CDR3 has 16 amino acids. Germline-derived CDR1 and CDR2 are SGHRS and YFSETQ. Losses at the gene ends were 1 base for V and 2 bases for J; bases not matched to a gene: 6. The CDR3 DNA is TGCGCCAGCAGCTTGCGGACAGGTCGGACTGGAAACACCATATATTTT. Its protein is CASSLRTGRTGNTIYF.

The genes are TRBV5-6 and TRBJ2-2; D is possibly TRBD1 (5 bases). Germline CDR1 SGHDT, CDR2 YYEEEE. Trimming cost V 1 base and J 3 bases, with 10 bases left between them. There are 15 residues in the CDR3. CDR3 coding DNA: TGTGCCAGCAGCTTGCAGGGAATAGACACCGGGGAGCTGTTTTTT. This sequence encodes CASSLQGIDTGELFF.

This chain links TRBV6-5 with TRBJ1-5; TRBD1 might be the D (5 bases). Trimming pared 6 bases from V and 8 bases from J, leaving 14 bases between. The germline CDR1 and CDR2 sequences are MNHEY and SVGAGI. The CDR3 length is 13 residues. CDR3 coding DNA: TGTGCCAGCAGCCCGACATTGGGGGAGCCCCAGCATTTT. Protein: CASSPTLGEPQHF.

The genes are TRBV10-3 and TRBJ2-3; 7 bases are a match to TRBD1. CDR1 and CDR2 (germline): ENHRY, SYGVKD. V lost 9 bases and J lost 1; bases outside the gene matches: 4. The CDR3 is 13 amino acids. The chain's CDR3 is CAISGTGTDTQYF. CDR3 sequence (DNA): TGTGCCATATCCGGGACAGGCACAGATACGCAGTATTTT.

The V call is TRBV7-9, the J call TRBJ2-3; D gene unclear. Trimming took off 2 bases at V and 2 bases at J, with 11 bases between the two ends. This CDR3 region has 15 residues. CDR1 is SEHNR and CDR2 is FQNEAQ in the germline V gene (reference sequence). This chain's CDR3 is CASSLMGSFTDTQYF. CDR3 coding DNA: TGTGCCAGCAGCTTAATGGGCAGCTTCACAGATACGCAGTATTTT.

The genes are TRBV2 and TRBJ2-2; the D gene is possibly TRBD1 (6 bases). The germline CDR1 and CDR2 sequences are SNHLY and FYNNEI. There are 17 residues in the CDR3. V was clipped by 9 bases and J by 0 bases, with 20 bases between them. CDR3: CARVGGVQKTNTGELFF. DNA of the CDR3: TGTGCCAGAGTAGGGGGAGTACAGAAGACGAACACCGGGGAGCTGTTTTTT.

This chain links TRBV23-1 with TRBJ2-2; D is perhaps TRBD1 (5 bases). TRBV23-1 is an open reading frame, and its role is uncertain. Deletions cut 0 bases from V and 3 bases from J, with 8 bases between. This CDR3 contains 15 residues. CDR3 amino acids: CASSQSRQYTGELFF. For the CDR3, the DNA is TGCGCCAGCAGTCAATCGCGACAGTACACCGGGGAGCTGTTTTTT.

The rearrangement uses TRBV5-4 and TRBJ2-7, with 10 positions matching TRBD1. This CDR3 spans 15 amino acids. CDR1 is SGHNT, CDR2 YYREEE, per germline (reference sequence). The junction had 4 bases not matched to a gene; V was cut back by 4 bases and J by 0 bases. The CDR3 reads CASSRGQGSSYEQYF. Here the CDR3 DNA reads TGTGCCAGCAGCCGGGGACAGGGGAGCTCCTACGAGCAGTACTTC. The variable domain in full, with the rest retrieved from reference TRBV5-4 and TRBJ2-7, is ETGVTQSPTHLIKTRGQQVTLRCSSQSGHNTVSWYQQALGQGPQFIFQYYREEENGRGNFPPRFSGLQFPNYSSELNVNALELDDSALYLCASSRGQGSSYEQYFGPGTRLTVT.

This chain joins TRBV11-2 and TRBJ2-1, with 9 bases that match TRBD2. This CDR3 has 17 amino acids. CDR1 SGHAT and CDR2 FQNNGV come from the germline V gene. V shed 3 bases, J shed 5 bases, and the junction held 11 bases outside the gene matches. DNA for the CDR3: TGTGCCAGCAGCTTCCCCTTAGGGCGGGAGGGCAACAATGAGCAGTTCTTC. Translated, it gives CASSFPLGREGNNEQFF.

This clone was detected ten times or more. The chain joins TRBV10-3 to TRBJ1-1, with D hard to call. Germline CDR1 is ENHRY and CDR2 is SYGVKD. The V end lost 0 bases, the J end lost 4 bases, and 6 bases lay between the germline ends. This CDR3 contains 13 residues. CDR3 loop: CAISESGITEAFF. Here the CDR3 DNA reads TGTGCCATCAGTGAGTCGGGGATCACTGAAGCTTTCTTT.

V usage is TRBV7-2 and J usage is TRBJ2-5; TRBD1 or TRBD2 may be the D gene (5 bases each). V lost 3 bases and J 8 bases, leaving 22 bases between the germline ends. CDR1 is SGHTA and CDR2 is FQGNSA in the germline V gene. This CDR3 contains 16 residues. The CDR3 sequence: CASSLLGFGARETQYF. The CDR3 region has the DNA TGTGCCAGCAGCTTGCTGGGGTTCGGGGCGCGAGAAACCCAGTACTTC.

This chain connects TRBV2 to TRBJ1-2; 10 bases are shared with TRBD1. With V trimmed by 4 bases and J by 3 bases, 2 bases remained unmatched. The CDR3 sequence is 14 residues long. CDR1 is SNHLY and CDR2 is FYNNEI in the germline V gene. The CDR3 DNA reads TGTGCCAGCAGTGGACAGGGGGCGCACTATGGCTACACCTTC. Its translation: CASSGQGAHYGYTF.

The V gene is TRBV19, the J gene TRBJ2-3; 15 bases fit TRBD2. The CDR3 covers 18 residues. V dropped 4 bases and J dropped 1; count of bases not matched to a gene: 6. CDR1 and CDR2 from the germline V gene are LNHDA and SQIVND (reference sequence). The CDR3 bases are TGTGCCAGTAGTACCGGACTAGCGGGGGGGCATCGCACAGATACGCAGTATTTT. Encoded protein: CASSTGLAGGHRTDTQYF.

Here the CDR3 reads CASSRTNRGGLAGGTGELFF. The CDR3 DNA sequence: TGTGCCAGCAGTCGCACGAACCGAGGGGGACTAGCGGGAGGTACCGGGGAGCTGTTTTTT. The chain uses TRBV7-8 and TRBJ2-2; TRBD2 agrees at 15 bases. There are 20 residues in the CDR3. The junction had 16 bases not matched to a gene; V was cut back by 6 bases and J by 5 bases. CDR1 and CDR2 from the germline V gene are SGHVS and FQNEAQ.

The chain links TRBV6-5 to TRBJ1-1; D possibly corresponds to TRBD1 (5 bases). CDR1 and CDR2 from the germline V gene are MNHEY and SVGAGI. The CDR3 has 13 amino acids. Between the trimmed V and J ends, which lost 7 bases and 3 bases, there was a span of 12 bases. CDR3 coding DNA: TGTGCCAGCACCGAACAACAGGACACTGAAGCTTTCTTT. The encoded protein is CASTEQQDTEAFF.

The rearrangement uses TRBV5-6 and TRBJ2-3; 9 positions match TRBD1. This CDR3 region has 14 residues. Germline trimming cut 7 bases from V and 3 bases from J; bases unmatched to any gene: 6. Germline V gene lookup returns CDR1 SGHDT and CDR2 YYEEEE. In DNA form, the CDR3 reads TGTGCCAGCCGCGGACAGGGGAAAACAGATACGCAGTATTTT. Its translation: CASRGQGKTDTQYF.

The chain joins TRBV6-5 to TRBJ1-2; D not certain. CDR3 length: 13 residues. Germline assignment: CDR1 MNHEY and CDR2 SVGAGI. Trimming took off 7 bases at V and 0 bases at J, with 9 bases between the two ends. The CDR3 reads CASNPSANYGYTF. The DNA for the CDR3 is TGTGCCAGCAACCCCTCAGCTAACTATGGCTACACCTTC.

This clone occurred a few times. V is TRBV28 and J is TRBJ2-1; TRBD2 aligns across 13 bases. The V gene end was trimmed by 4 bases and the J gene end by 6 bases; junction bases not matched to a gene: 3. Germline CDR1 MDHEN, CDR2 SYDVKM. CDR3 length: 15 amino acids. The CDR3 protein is CASSSTSGGINEQFF. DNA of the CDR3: TGTGCCAGCAGTTCGACTAGCGGGGGGATCAATGAGCAGTTCTTC.

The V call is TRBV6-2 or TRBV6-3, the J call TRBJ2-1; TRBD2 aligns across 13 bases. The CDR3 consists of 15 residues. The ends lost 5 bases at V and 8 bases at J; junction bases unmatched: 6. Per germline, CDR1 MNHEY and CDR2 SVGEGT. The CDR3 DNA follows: TGTGCCAGCAGTAGGACTAGCGGGAGCCCCCATGAGCAGTTCTTC. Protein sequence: CASSRTSGSPHEQFF.